This TCR beta chain was retrieved from a study of blood T cells in healthy people across ages. General study findings and limits: It was held that the diversity estimates obtained from one million T cells were underestimates.

V lost 6 bases to trimming and J lost 3 bases, with 11 bases between them. CDR1 is SGDLS, CDR2 YYNGEE, per germline. The CDR3 has 13 amino acids. Through a sample-barcoded 5' primer and a J-beta primer mix, a second PCR was run for roughly 6 to 12 cycles. A template-switch adaptor containing 12 random nucleotides labeled each cDNA molecule. Each CDR3 protein gets one entry after TCRdb re-called the 5' RACE reads with MiXCR. The sample holds approximately 800,000 distinct CDR3 sequences, approximately 65% seen once. In the case of this clonotype: Its antigen remains unidentified.

Isolating PBMCs gave at least 6.5 million of these cells per sample. The sequenced sample was blood. The source of this sequence is a man aged 25-45 years in good health. This chain connects TRBV9 to TRBJ2-3; no definite D call. CDR3 DNA sequence: TGTGCCAGCACCACCCCCGGGACAGATACGCAGTATTTT. This translates into CASTTPGTDTQYF.